This TCR beta chain was sequenced in a study of T cells after yellow fever vaccination. Study-wide points: Weaker, the secondary response had a peak occurring faster, on day 5 versus 15. Post-booster repertoires contained most primary-vaccination clones again (roughly 96% CD4, about 90% CD8).

From the 5' RACE reads, TCRdb called clonotypes with MiXCR, one entry per CDR3 protein. The repertoire has approximately 450,000 distinct CDR3 sequences, about 19% of them found once; the top ten carry roughly a sixth. With regard to this clonotype: Its antigen is unknown.

J was trimmed by 4 bases and V by 6 bases; bases with no gene match: 5. The CDR3 sequence is 14 residues long. Germline V gene lookup returns CDR1 LNHDA and CDR2 SQIVND (reference sequence). This clonotype originated in a man younger than 35 who received the YFV17D yellow fever vaccine. This rearrangement joins TRBV19 to TRBJ2-7, with 11 nucleotides matching TRBD1. The sequencing used PBMCs, collected before the yellow fever booster vaccination. The CDR3 coding sequence is TGTGCCAGTAGGGTCCGGGACAGGGGGTACGAGCAGTACTTC. Its protein is CASRVRDRGYEQYF.